This paragraph reports one T cell receptor (beta chain). Its antigen is currently not known. It has no much larger one-base neighbor in the sample; base qualities were not kept. V lost 3 bases and J lost 4 bases, and the count of bases not matched to a germline gene is 9. From the germline V gene (reference sequence), CDR1 is MNHEY and CDR2 is SMNVEV. The CDR3 runs 17 amino acids, cysteine and phenylalanine included. The retained sequence is limited to the CDR3, 51 bases, with the frame set at the first base. The entry originates in a study of T cell repertoires in cytomegalovirus infection (dated by TCRdb to the late 2010s). With respect to the entire study: The HLA type of each donor mattered for the analysis, because public TCR beta signatures pointed to carriage of CMV infection along with the matching HLA type. Here is what the overall study found, with its caveats: The ex vivo response was dominated by HLA-C-restricted CMV-specific TCR beta clonotypes, which also provided the single most frequent clonotype in two of eight donors. Carriers of CMV infection plus the relevant HLA type were discriminated by the cumulative frequency of public TCR beta family members in the study cohort and in an independent approximately 360-donor cohort.

TCRdb shows the sequencer as Illumina HiSeq 1500. TCRdb took the public reads, trimmed them with fastp at Q25, ran MiXCR for clone calling and kept in-frame beta chains. Rows matching on CDR3 protein sequence are summarized as one entry with the most common DNA and genes. Here the sample has approximately 700,000 distinct CDR3 sequences; about a third occur a single time. The ten largest make up 2.5% to 3.5% of the sample. The sample comprised PBMCs. This chain is built from TRBV27 and TRBJ2-1, with 10 central nucleotides matching TRBD2. The sequence was collected from a human donor in good health (CMV status not recorded). Some clones in this sample may be carry-over from other donors' samples. The DNA sequence is TGTGCCAGCAGTTTCGCGTTTCTAGCGGGGGCTTACAATGAGCAGTTCTTC. It is translated as CASSFAFLAGAYNEQFF.